This TCR beta chain was sequenced in a study of cytomegalovirus exposure and HLA in healthy donors (dated by TCRdb to about 2017). Background for the entire study: In an earlier analysis of approximately 640 of the donors, roughly 300 Gb of sequence data and 90 million to 120 million unique TCR beta sequences from roughly 200 million T cells were reported. About 300 gigabases of sequencing data and 70 million to 85 million unique TCR sequences were included in an early release covering around 650 HLA-typed donors. Of the roughly 410 genotyped donors, 75% to 85% were placed in the genetic ancestry cluster associated with self-reported Caucasian donors. The study aimed to test whether signatures of past pathogen exposure could be identified by cataloging public T cell receptors. The study profiled the T cell repertoires of hundreds of subjects by immunosequencing and related them to cytomegalovirus serostatus. Along with the roughly 670-subject first cohort, a separate validation cohort of over 90 different subjects was used. The study combined high-throughput TCR immunosequencing, statistical association of individual TCRs with disease status, and machine learning to predict cytomegalovirus infection status. To study patterns of TCR occurrence, a later analysis re-analyzed previously published TCR beta repertoires from just over 650 donors and added high-resolution HLA genotyping. The later analysis used no new phenotypic data to find candidate immune exposures, relying instead on TCR beta sequences and their occurrence across donors. An earlier analysis of roughly 600 of the donors used high-throughput TCR beta sequencing to judge whether each TCR beta V gene segment behaved as functional or pseudogenic. Donor age, sex, ethnicity and CMV serostatus were compiled together with the repertoire data. Genome-wide SNP genotypes for about 60% of the roughly 700 donors were used in a later genetic analysis, which treated that subset as a discovery cohort. All discovery cohort repertoires had been generated using a single sequencing platform. Both class I and class II loci were covered by HLA typing, at four-digit resolution. The number of typed donors differed by locus: roughly 629-640 for A, B, C, DRB1 and DQB1; approximately 520 for DQA1; fewer than 610 for DPA1; and about 450 for DPB1. A handful of DR-DQ haplotypes were treated as single units for association and clustering because of strong linkage in the cohort. Across some 400 genotyped donors of the cohort, an average of approximately 240,000 unique TCR beta nucleotide sequences per donor were sequenced, and roughly a sixth of those sequences were non-productive. General conclusions and limits of the study: In an earlier analysis of fewer than 750 of the donors, most TCR beta V segments were observed in productive rearrangements about 87% or about 30% of the time, broadly matching IMGT annotations. Several of the top co-occurrence clusters appeared to be linked to parvovirus B19, influenza, CMV and Epstein-Barr virus, according to a later analysis. Immune exposure information for the cohort was limited to CMV serostatus. A further reported finding was that TCR beta sequences accurately predicted the HLA-A and HLA-B alleles for most subjects in the first cohort. Most CMV-associated TCR beta chains appeared to be HLA-restricted in a later analysis, and the HLA associations seemed to be driven largely by CMV exposure. A cluster of highly shared sequence variants was judged likely to represent a technical artifact of the sequencing pipeline. Roughly 15 rarely observed V segments, including chromosome 9 orphons, were excluded from the earlier analysis of some 590 of the donors because counts were too low. The cohort was sequenced for TCR beta chains only, and without alpha or paired-chain data the features that could be detected were limited. Linkage disequilibrium might explain the correlated functional status among segregating V segments, but an unknown experimental factor could not be ruled out. In a later analysis, HLA-associated TCR beta chains showed more clonal expansion and lower generation probabilities than non-associated chains that were equally common. A later genetic analysis associated a missense DCLRE1C variant with V-gene and J-gene trimming of TCR beta chains, and an independent cohort replicated the association. It was suggested by the authors that the approach could potentially be generalized to other disease states and immunological phenotypes. A few of the identified cytomegalovirus-associated TCR beta chains were confirmed in vitro to be specific for cytomegalovirus antigens. Some IMGT-functional V segments, including TRBV6-2 and TRBV6-3, could not be told apart with the 87-base-pair reads, so those segments were excluded. In a later analysis, TCR association rates were found to vary across HLA loci, with the most associated TCRs seen for DRB1 alleles and the fewest for HLA-C alleles. Most TCR sequences were seen in very few donors, while some public TCRs were found in many individuals. The classifier was reported to diagnose cytomegalovirus status with high specificity and sensitivity in both the original and validation cohorts. When HLA alleles, especially DR and DQ, strongly co-occurred, attributing TCR associations to individual alleles was difficult. A later genetic analysis reported fewer N-insertions in productive TCRs among donors in an Asian-associated ancestry cluster than the roughly 700-donor mean. The study listed 164 TCR beta chains as associated with cytomegalovirus. Because some donors lacked HLA typing at each locus, the association tests relied only on the typed subset. The presence/absence analyses assumed that sequencing depth was roughly uniform across donors, and that assumption may not be true. In a later analysis, around 15,000 TCR beta sequences were associated with specific HLA alleles at a false discovery rate of 0.05.

Based on the germline V gene, the CDR1 and CDR2 sequences are SGHRS and YFSETQ. The junction shows trimming of 8 bases on V and 0 bases on J, and the gene matches do not reach 8 bases of it. From cysteine to phenylalanine, the CDR3 is 16 amino acids long. Of the read, only the CDR3 DNA is kept; its 48 bases are in frame from base 1. The cohort comprised fewer than 700 healthy bone marrow donors. At the time of sampling, every cohort member was nominally healthy, though immune exposures that went unrecorded were likely present. The donor tested CMV seronegative, placing the donor among the 350 or so seronegative members of the cohort. Every donor gave a peripheral blood sample, and the peripheral blood mononuclear cells from that sample were used for TCR beta sequencing. The Qiagen DNeasy Blood Extraction Kit was used to extract genomic DNA from the blood cell samples. A word on this clone: Its antigen is still unknown. Qualities for individual bases were not recorded, and no much larger clone is one base off.

Library creation used the immunoSEQ multiplex PCR assay. For the multiplex PCR, a mixture combining 60 forward primers for TCR Vbeta segments and 13 reverse primers for TCR Jbeta segments was used. The CDR3 region of rearranged TCR beta genes was amplified from genomic DNA with a multiplex PCR assay. The amplified TCR beta libraries were sequenced on the Illumina HiSeq System as 87-base-pair reads. The source study handled its data this way. A later analysis tallied around 80 million unique TCR beta chains across the approximately 670 repertoires, and approximately 11 million of those chains were shared by two or more donors. A nearest-neighbor algorithm error-corrected the raw reads and collapsed the reads into unique sequences, merging closely related sequences to remove PCR and sequencing errors. To assign V, D and J gene segments, CDR3 sequences were aligned to IMGT reference sequences. Each retained sequence needed at least a six-nucleotide match to both a V gene segment and a J gene segment. A rearrangement was called productive if the CDR3 had no stop codons and remained in frame with V and J, and every other rearrangement was called non-productive. CDR3 was defined by IMGT convention, running from the second conserved V-encoded cysteine to the conserved J-encoded phenylalanine. Sequences without an unambiguous match to a single V gene segment were excluded from the earlier analysis of 500 to 700 of the donors. An earlier analysis of several hundred of the donors classified V segments as functional when productive rearrangements were above 56.7% and as segregating when the standard deviation between donors was above 5%. A statistical classification framework was built for diagnosing cytomegalovirus status from the catalog of TCR beta chain sequences. In a later analysis, TCR nucleotide sequences were compared against IMGT/GENE-DB human TR gene sequences so that V and J genes could be assigned. In a later analysis, CDR3 sequences and most-parsimonious VDJ recombination scenarios were assigned using the TCRdist pipeline. A later analysis defined each TCR beta chain by its CDR3 amino acid sequence plus V-gene family, and excluded reads lacking a unique V-gene family. A later analysis removed 592 highly shared, low-generation-probability nucleotide sequences to deal with suspected cross-contamination and a sequencing artifact. In a later analysis, a clonal expansion index was calculated for each public chain from normalized within-repertoire ranks of inferred template counts. A later analysis computed generation probabilities with a VDJ recombination model fitted to out-of-frame rearrangements, and checked the results against IGoR. In a later analysis, TCR-TCR, TCR-HLA and TCR-CMV co-occurrence was scored with hypergeometric tests, and a repertoire-size bias correction was applied to TCR pairs. To estimate false discovery rates, a later analysis permuted the HLA or CMV assignments 20 times. In a later analysis, co-occurring TCRs were grouped with DBSCAN, and TCRdist sequence similarity was added when clustering was performed within HLA-allele-positive subsets. Co-occurrence clustering excluded repertoires with fewer than 30,000 or more than 120,000 public chains, plus five with anomalous nucleotide sharing. TCRdb took over this immuneACCESS table, retaining in-frame rearrangements with V and J assigned. Such tables are incomplete; in checked studies, under half of the missing clones stem from an unresolved V gene, and the remainder is unexplained. V and J calls and clone size come straight from that table; D and trimming were deduced from the DNA. The sample table contains about 35,000 clones; only one count was recorded for 80% of them. The top ten constitute approximately 5.5% of the sample.

Recombination connected TRBV5-1 to TRBJ2-3; 11 central bases correspond to TRBD2. Material for sequencing was PBMCs. This TCR came from a male donor in good health and CMV-seronegative. In nucleotides, the sequence is TGCGCCAGTGATAATCTAGCGGGGGGTAGCACAGATACGCAGTATTTT. This yields the protein CASDNLAGGSTDTQYF.